These 5 T cell receptor beta chains share one sample of origin, sequenced in a study of control samples from healthy donors and cancer patients. Clones were sequenced by immunoSEQ multiplex PCR, and TCRdb holds only the in-frame ones, with some missing. In the table there are 130,000 or so clones, approximately 89% of which are singletons. Sequenced material: PBMCs. The receptors shown here come from a man aged 45 to 65 with head and neck cancer.

To note about this clone: This sample includes further DNA sequences coding for the same CDR3. The rearrangement joins TRBV28 to TRBJ1-5; no reliable D call. Germline CDR1 reads MDHEN; CDR2 reads SYDVKM. The CDR3 is 14 residues long. V was shortened by 6 bases and J by 1 base, with 10 bases between the two germline ends. The CDR3 loop is CASSPTGSNQPQHF. Written as DNA, the CDR3 is TGTGCCAGCAGCCCGACGGGAAGCAATCAGCCCCAGCATTTT.

The rearrangement uses TRBV11-2 and TRBJ1-4; D might be TRBD1 (5 bases). The CDR3 has 18 residues. Trimming took 2 bases from V and 4 from J, leaving 20 bases between them. Germline-derived CDR1 and CDR2 are SGHAT and FQNNGV. In DNA form, the CDR3 reads TGTGCCAGCAGCTTATATAAGGACGCTACTAGGGGTAATGAAAAACTGTTTTTT. Protein sequence: CASSLYKDATRGNEKLFF.

The genes are TRBV19 and TRBJ1-4; D not certain. Germline V lookup: CDR1 LNHDA, CDR2 SQIVND (reference sequence). Trimming shortened V by 3 bases and J by 0 bases, and 11 bases separated the two germline ends. The CDR3 extends over 16 amino acids. For the CDR3, the DNA is TGTGCCAGTAGTATGGGTGTCGCCGCAACTAATGAAAAACTGTTTTTT. It yields the protein CASSMGVAATNEKLFF.

Points on this clone: One end of the junction does not line up with germline, which may come from a read error. The J gene is TRBJ1-2, the V gene TRBV5-1; D not resolved. The CDR3 runs to 12 residues. Germline CDR1 reads SGHRS; CDR2 reads YFSETQ. The DNA for the CDR3 is TGCGCCAGCAGATTGGATTACTATGGCTACACCTTC. This codes for CASRLDYYGYTF.

The chain joins TRBV21-1 to TRBJ2-3. TRBV21-1 is a recognized pseudogene. The CDR3 is made up of 9 amino acids. The CDR3 nucleotides read TGTGCCAGCAGCAAAAGGGAGTATTTT. Translation: CASSKREYF.